This TCR beta chain came from a study of cytomegalovirus exposure and HLA in healthy donors. Whole-study findings and limits: When a later analysis compared HLA-associated TCR beta chains with equally common others, the HLA-associated chains turned out to be more clonally expanded and to have lower generation probabilities.

In the case of this clone: Its specificity is unknown.

PCR was performed using 60 Vbeta and 13 Jbeta primers. Method: immunoSEQ multiplex PCR; TCRdb's copy keeps in-frame clones and lacks some. The sample has around 200,000 clones; over 75% are singletons. The donors (healthy individuals) were bone marrow donors. After removal of 5 bases from V and 4 bases from J, the junction contained 11 bases not matched to a gene. CDR3 length: 16 amino acids. Germline assignment: CDR1 LNHDA and CDR2 SQIVND (reference sequence). The chain joins TRBV19 to TRBJ2-1, with TRBD2 matching 7 bases. The source of this sequence is a woman aged 45-60 years in good health and CMV-seronegative. Sequenced: PBMCs. CDR3 nucleotides: TGTGCCAGTAGTCTGGAGCGGGGCTCCTCTTACAATGAGCAGTTCTTC. It codes for CASSLERGSSYNEQFF. The full variable domain, completed using reference TRBV19 and TRBJ2-1, is DGGITQSPKYLFRKEGQNVTLSCEQNLNHDAMYWYRQDPGQGLRLIYYSQIVNDFQKGDIAEGYSVSREKKESFPLTVTSAQKNPTAFYLCASSLERGSSYNEQFFGPGTRLTVL.